The 9 T cell receptor beta chains below were found in one sample sequenced in a study of T cells in localized non-small cell lung cancer. Some clones are missing from TCRdb's copy, which holds only in-frame ones; the method was immunoSEQ multiplex PCR. The sample holds tens of thousands of clones, approximately 83% seen once. The sample was peripheral blood, taken before any cancer treatment. The origin of the receptors is a female donor older than 55 with stage II squamous cell lung carcinoma.

The chain uses TRBV7-3 and TRBJ1-2; TRBD1 aligns across 9 bases. The V segment lost 5 bases and the J segment 5 bases; nucleotides outside the gene matches: 18. The V gene's germline CDR1 is SGHTA and CDR2 FQGTGA. The CDR3 totals 18 residues. The CDR3 loop reads CASSLRAQTGGAPYGYTF. CDR3 in DNA: TGTGCCAGCAGCCTCAGGGCCCAAACAGGGGGCGCACCTTATGGCTACACCTTC.

The rearrangement joins TRBV4-3 to TRBJ1-5; D is unresolved. The CDR3 is 15 amino acids. The V gene's germline CDR1 is LGHNA and CDR2 YSLEER. Trimming stripped 0 bases from V and 2 bases from J, with 8 bases between. This CDR3 is CASSQDGRRNQPQHF. The CDR3 DNA reads TGCGCCAGCAGCCAAGATGGGCGACGCAATCAGCCCCAGCATTTT.

This sequence joins TRBV4-1 and TRBJ1-1; 11 bases align to TRBD1. Germline CDR1 is MGHRA and CDR2 is YSYEKL. J gave up 5 bases and V 0 bases, and 5 bases lay outside the gene matches. The CDR3 is 16 residues long. The CDR3 region is CASSQDGQGARTEAFF. CDR3 nucleotides: TGCGCCAGCAGCCAAGACGGACAGGGGGCAAGGACTGAAGCTTTCTTT.

V gene TRBV14 combines with J gene TRBJ2-3, with 10 positions matching TRBD1. The CDR3 is 15 residues long. Trimming took 5 bases from V and 3 from J; bases not matched to a gene: 5. Germline values: CDR1 SGHDN, CDR2 FVKESK. CDR3 region: CASSKWTGGTDTQYF. CDR3 DNA sequence: TGTGCCAGCAGCAAATGGACAGGGGGGACAGATACGCAGTATTTT.

This clone has more than one count but fewer than ten. The chain couples TRBV6-5 to TRBJ2-7; either TRBD1 or TRBD2 may supply D (5 bases each). Germline V CDR1 and CDR2: MNHEY, SVGAGI. This CDR3 contains 14 residues. Trimming removed 5 bases from V and 5 bases from J, with 16 bases in between. CDR3 DNA: TGTGCCAGCAGTACTTCCGGGACGCCCCACGAGCAGTACTTC. Translated: CASSTSGTPHEQYF.

V usage is TRBV2 and J usage is TRBJ1-5, with D unclear. This CDR3 has 15 amino acids. The germline V gene encodes CDR1 SNHLY and CDR2 FYNNEI. V was clipped by 3 bases and J by 6 bases, with 15 bases between them. CDR3: CASSDLGIGGQPQHF. CDR3 sequence (DNA): TGTGCCAGCAGTGACTTGGGGATAGGAGGTCAGCCCCAGCATTTT.

The V and J genes are TRBV11-2 and TRBJ2-5; the D gene is possibly TRBD2 (7 bases). The CDR3 loop spans 15 amino acids. Between the trimmed V and J ends, which lost 4 bases and 10 bases, there was a span of 22 bases. Germline loops: CDR1 SGHAT, CDR2 FQNNGV. CDR3 nucleotides: TGTGCCAGCAGCTCGGGACTACAGGGAGGGAGGGACCAGTACTTC. It codes for CASSSGLQGGRDQYF. Using reference TRBV11-2 and TRBJ2-5 for the parts outside the CDR3, the full variable domain is EAGVAQSPRYKIIEKRQSVAFWCNPISGHATLYWYQQILGQGPKLLIQFQNNGVVDDSQLPKDRFSAERLKGVDSTLKIQPAKLEDSAVYLCASSSGLQGGRDQYFGPGTRLLVL.

The genes are TRBV7-2 and TRBJ1-5; no reliable D call. Germline V gene sequence: CDR1 SGHTA, CDR2 FQGNSA. This CDR3 contains 14 residues. Trimming removed 3 bases at V and 3 bases at J, with 9 bases between. This chain's CDR3 is CASSLSSFNQPQHF. The CDR3 nucleotides are TGTGCCAGCAGCTTGAGTAGTTTCAATCAGCCCCAGCATTTT.

The CDR3 reads CASSLQGGDYGYTF. The CDR3 nucleotides read TGTGCCAGCAGCCTACAGGGGGGCGACTATGGCTACACCTTC. V is TRBV7-6 and J is TRBJ1-2; 8 nucleotides line up with TRBD1. The junction had 5 bases not matched to a gene; V was cut back by 5 bases and J by 3 bases. Germline lookup yields CDR1 SGHVS and CDR2 FNYEAQ. This CDR3 contains 14 residues.